This TCR beta chain derives from a study of cytomegalovirus exposure and HLA in healthy donors. This clone turned up a few times. PCR was performed using 60 Vbeta and 13 Jbeta primers. Using immunoSEQ multiplex PCR, the repertoire was profiled, and TCRdb retains in-frame clones only, with some absent. The table lists some 180,000 clones, over 65% of them singletons. V shed 4 bases and J shed 0 bases, with 10 bases lying between them. The CDR3 is 16 residues long. Germline assignment: CDR1 MNHEY and CDR2 SVGAGI. This receptor was identified in a man younger than 35 in good health and CMV-seronegative. The specimen sequenced was PBMCs. The chain has TRBV6-5 and TRBJ2-6; D is perhaps TRBD1 (6 bases). The CDR3 loop is CASSLHRVSGANVLTF. CDR3 DNA sequence: TGTGCCAGCAGTTTACACAGGGTCTCTGGGGCCAACGTCCTGACTTTC.